These 28 T cell receptor beta chains were sequenced from one sample in a study of CD8 T cells in ankylosing spondylitis. Findings of the study overall: Seemingly characteristic of ankylosing spondylitis blood was a TCR beta motif consisting of about 8 highly homologous variants.

TCRdb re-called the 5' RACE reads with MiXCR, one entry per CDR3 protein. The sample includes over 450,000 distinct CDR3 sequences, 10% to 15% of them seen just once. Their recognized antigens are unknown. Input material: blood, either unsorted or a sorted T cell fraction (not recorded which). These TCRs come from a male donor with ankylosing spondylitis.

The chain carries TRBV18 and TRBJ2-7, with D uncertain. Germline values: CDR1 KGHSH, CDR2 LQKENI. The CDR3 length is 13 residues. Deletions cut 0 bases from V and 4 bases from J, with 7 bases between. The CDR3 nucleotides read TGTGCCAGCTCACCACCCGACTCGTACGAGCAGTACGTC. Its translation is CASSPPDSYEQYV.

In this sample, this clonotype turned up a few times. The chain has TRBV5-1 and TRBJ2-5; the D is unclear. Trimming took off 0 bases at V and 3 bases at J, with 9 bases between the two ends. CDR3 length: 14 residues. The germline CDR1 and CDR2 sequences are SGHRS and YFSETQ. The CDR3 DNA sequence: TGCGCCAGCAGCTTGGACCTAAGCGAAGAGACCCAGTACTTC. Its protein product is CASSLDLSEETQYF.

This clonotype has more than one count but fewer than ten. The V call is TRBV19, the J call TRBJ2-7; tentative D call: TRBD2 (6 bases). The germline V and J ends were trimmed by 3 bases and 4 bases, with 13 bases remaining between them. Germline loops: CDR1 LNHDA, CDR2 SQIVND (reference sequence). The CDR3 length is 14 residues. The CDR3 DNA reads as TGTGCCAGTAGTATTGGGTCTGGAGGGTACGAGCAGTACTTC. Amino acid sequence: CASSIGSGGYEQYF.

The chain recombines TRBV20-1 with TRBJ2-7; 11 bases agree with TRBD2. The CDR3 is made up of 14 amino acids. Trimming cost V 2 bases and J 6 bases; bases outside gene matches: 6. Germline loops: CDR1 DFQATT, CDR2 SNEGSKA (reference sequence). CDR3 protein: CSARLAGGRGEQYF. In DNA, the CDR3 is TGCAGTGCTAGACTAGCGGGAGGAAGGGGCGAGCAGTACTTC.

This clonotype has just a few counts. The chain is built from TRBV20-1 and TRBJ2-3, with 8 bases aligning to TRBD2. Germline V gene lookup returns CDR1 DFQATT and CDR2 SNEGSKA (reference sequence). Trimming at V came to 5 bases and at J to 4 bases, leaving 8 bases not matched to a gene. The CDR3 has 14 amino acids. CDR3 sequence (DNA): TGCAGTGCTCCCCGGGGGACTAGGCCAGATACGCAGTATTTT. Protein product: CSAPRGTRPDTQYF.

The CDR3 DNA sequence: TGTGCCAGCAGTGAACCTAGGGGAAGCGGGAGGGCCTATCGTGTCCGGTTCTTC. This encodes CASSEPRGSGRAYRVRFF. This chain connects TRBV2 to TRBJ2-1; 10 bases agree with TRBD2. V was pared by 2 bases and J by 15 bases, with 22 bases of the junction left unmatched. CDR1 is SNHLY and CDR2 is FYNNEI in the germline V gene. This CDR3 has 18 amino acids.

The chain couples TRBV11-3 to TRBJ2-3, with 7 bases that match TRBD1. The CDR3 totals 16 residues. Germline CDR1 reads SGHNT; CDR2 reads YENEEA. The V gene end was trimmed by 5 bases and the J gene end by 0 bases; junction bases not matched to a gene: 8. The CDR3 DNA follows: TGTGCCAGCAGCCCGAGACAGGGCACTAGCACAGATACGCAGTATTTT. Translating it yields CASSPRQGTSTDTQYF.

This clonotype was found many times. This rearrangement joins TRBV11-2 to TRBJ2-7; a possible D gene is TRBD1 (6 bases). CDR1 is SGHAT, CDR2 FQNNGV, per germline. The CDR3 runs 13 residues. The V end was cut by 5 bases, the J end by 6 bases, with 14 bases between. For the CDR3, the DNA is TGTGCCAGCAGCATTTTACAGGGATCCGAGCAGTACGTC. Protein sequence: CASSILQGSEQYV.

The chain carries TRBV9 and TRBJ2-1; D perhaps matches TRBD1 (6 bases). The germline CDR1 and CDR2 sequences are SGDLS and YYNGEE. CDR3 size: 15 residues. The ends were cut back, 0 bases at V and 6 bases at J, with 13 bases in the middle. Here the CDR3 reads CASSVALLGGNEQFF. CDR3 DNA: TGTGCCAGCAGCGTAGCCCTTCTAGGGGGCAATGAGCAGTTCTTC.

The rearrangement links TRBV20-1 to TRBJ1-2; D gene ambiguous. Trimming removed 5 bases at V and 6 bases at J, with 13 bases between. The germline V gene encodes CDR1 DFQATT and CDR2 SNEGSKA (reference sequence). The CDR3 extends over 12 amino acids. CDR3: CSASSVFDGYTF. CDR3 nucleotides: TGCAGTGCTTCGAGCGTGTTTGATGGCTACACCTTC.

The rearrangement links TRBV20-1 to TRBJ2-1, with 7 bases matching TRBD2. Germline CDR1 is DFQATT and CDR2 is SNEGSKA (reference sequence). This CDR3 is 11 amino acids long. This CDR3 reads CGGSSYNEQFF. CDR3 in DNA: TGCGGCGGGAGCTCCTACAATGAGCAGTTCTTC.

This clonotype was observed a handful of times. This sequence joins TRBV20-1 and TRBJ2-2; TRBD2 matches at 10 bases. In germline, CDR1 is DFQATT, CDR2 SNEGSKA (reference sequence). V lost 6 bases and J lost 4; bases outside the gene matches: 11. The CDR3 has 16 amino acids. CDR3 nucleotides: TGCAGTGCCCGCCGACTAGCGGGTTCAGGCACCGGGGAGCTGTTTTTT. This sequence encodes CSARRLAGSGTGELFF.

This clonotype was counted between two and nine times. The chain recombines TRBV20-1 with TRBJ2-7; TRBD2 matches 7 bases. This CDR3 contains 14 residues. CDR1 is DFQATT, CDR2 SNEGSKA, per germline (reference sequence). Unmatched junction bases numbered 7, after V lost 3 bases and J lost 2 bases. CDR3 sequence reads: CSARRRELTYEQYF. CDR3 in DNA: TGCAGTGCTAGGAGGCGGGAGCTAACCTACGAGCAGTACTTC.

There are many counts of this clonotype. V usage is TRBV5-1 and J usage is TRBJ2-1; 9 bases are a match to TRBD2. This CDR3 is built from 14 residues. The trim removed 5 bases at V and 5 bases at J, leaving 5 bases unmatched. Germline V gene data show CDR1 as SGHRS and CDR2 as YFSETQ. CDR3 nucleotide sequence: TGCGCCAGCAGAGAGACTAGCGGAAACAATGAGCAGTTCTTC. Translating it yields CASRETSGNNEQFF.

This clonotype was detected ten times or more. This chain uses TRBV5-1 with TRBJ2-3; 9 bases map to TRBD1. CDR1 and CDR2 (germline): SGHRS, YFSETQ. There are 13 residues in the CDR3. The trim removed 7 bases at V and 0 bases at J, leaving 0 bases unmatched. CDR3 region: CASDRGSTDTQYF. The CDR3 coding sequence is TGCGCCAGCGACAGGGGGAGCACAGATACGCAGTATTTT.

This clonotype appeared a few times. In DNA form, the CDR3 reads TGCGCCAGCAGTAACAGGGCCAGCTCCTACGAGCAGTACTTC. Translating it yields CASSNRASSYEQYF. V and J are TRBV5-1 and TRBJ2-7; perhaps TRBD1 as D (6 bases). V was clipped by 5 bases and J by 0 bases, with 12 bases between them. From germline, CDR1 is SGHRS and CDR2 YFSETQ. The CDR3 runs to 14 residues.

This clonotype was seen a few times. V and J are TRBV10-3 and TRBJ2-1; possibly TRBD2 for D (6 bases). Germline CDR1 is ENHRY and CDR2 is SYGVKD. The V and J ends lost 6 bases and 0 bases respectively, with 12 bases between them. CDR3 size: 15 residues. DNA for the CDR3: TGTGCCATCAGGGGGGGTCGGAGCTCCTACAATGAGCAGTTCTTC. This encodes CAIRGGRSSYNEQFF.

In its sample, this clonotype was seen many times. V gene TRBV5-1 combines with J gene TRBJ2-1, with 7 bases aligning to TRBD2. Trimming took 7 bases from V and 5 from J; bases not matched to a gene: 9. In germline, CDR1 is SGHRS, CDR2 YFSETQ. The CDR3 is 14 amino acids. CDR3 nucleotides: TGCGCCAGCCGTGGGACTAAAGGACACAATGAGCAGTTCTTC. It specifies CASRGTKGHNEQFF.

This clonotype appeared a single time. This sequence may be a read error, since a much larger clone differs from it by one base. CDR3 in amino acids: CASSQRGAETQYF. CDR3 DNA: TGTGCCAGCAGCCAACGGGGGGCAGAGACCCAGTACTTC. The chain combines TRBV3-1 with TRBJ2-5; weak D call: TRBD2 (7 bases). V lost 2 bases and J lost 4, with 8 bases in between. The CDR3 totals 13 residues. Germline CDR1 reads LGHDT; CDR2 reads YNNKEL (reference sequence).

In regard to this clonotype: Germline and junction disagree at one end, which may indicate a read error. The rearrangement uses TRBV12-3 or TRBV12-4 and TRBJ2-7; D not certain. This CDR3 spans 13 amino acids. CDR3 nucleotide sequence: TGTGCCAGCACCTTATTCCCCTCCTACGAGCGGTACTTC. Its protein is CASTLFPSYERYF.

The chain carries TRBV30 and TRBJ2-7, with 7 bases that match TRBD1. J gave up 2 bases and V 3 bases, and 1 base lay outside the gene matches. The germline V gene encodes CDR1 GTSNPN and CDR2 SVGIG (reference sequence). The CDR3 loop spans 12 amino acids. The CDR3 coding sequence is TGTGCCTGGAGAGGGGGCCCCTACGAGCAGTACTTC. It specifies CAWRGGPYEQYF.

The chain carries TRBV25-1 and TRBJ2-7; 9 positions agree with TRBD1. The CDR3 length is 15 residues. Germline CDR1 and CDR2: MGHDK and SYGVNS. Unmatched junction bases numbered 12, after V lost 6 bases and J lost 6 bases. CDR3 nucleotide sequence: TGTGCCAGCAGACGAGCTGGGACAGGGTTGATCGAGCAGTACTTC. It yields the protein CASRRAGTGLIEQYF.

This chain links TRBV10-3 with TRBJ1-5, with D uncertain. CDR1 is ENHRY and CDR2 is SYGVKD in the germline V gene. The CDR3 runs 13 residues. V lost 0 bases and J 4 bases, leaving 4 bases between the germline ends. This CDR3 reads CAISESLNQPQHF. The CDR3 DNA reads TGTGCCATCAGTGAGTCGCTTAATCAGCCCCAGCATTTT.

The V and J genes are TRBV3-1 and TRBJ2-1, with D uncertain. Germline V CDR1 and CDR2: LGHDT, YNNKEL (reference sequence). The CDR3 sequence is 12 residues long. V lost 4 bases to trimming and J lost 8 bases, with 9 bases between them. The CDR3 DNA reads TGTGCCAGCAGCCCCCAGGATCATGAGCAGTTCTTC. Protein product: CASSPQDHEQFF.

This clonotype was observed a few times. V and J are TRBV7-8 and TRBJ2-3; TRBD2 might be the D (8 bases). V dropped 5 bases and J dropped 2 bases, with 14 bases sitting between them. The CDR3 totals 15 residues. Germline V gene sequence: CDR1 SGHVS, CDR2 FQNEAQ. The CDR3 spells CASSPGGGITDTQYF. In DNA, the CDR3 is TGTGCCAGCAGCCCGGGAGGGGGCATCACAGATACGCAGTATTTT.

This clonotype turned up a few times. The chain has TRBV3-1 and TRBJ1-3; no definite D call. V lost 2 bases to trimming and J lost 10 bases, with 9 bases between them. CDR3 size: 12 residues. CDR1 and CDR2 (germline): LGHDT, YNNKEL (reference sequence). CDR3 loop: CASSQIKGTIYF. CDR3 DNA: TGTGCCAGCAGCCAAATTAAGGGTACCATATATTTT.

This clonotype came up a few times. The genes are TRBV28 and TRBJ2-5; D perhaps matches TRBD1 (6 bases). The CDR3 length is 16 residues. Germline loops: CDR1 MDHEN, CDR2 SYDVKM. Trimming shortened V by 6 bases and J by 3 bases, and 20 bases separated the two germline ends. CDR3 DNA: TGTGCCAGCAGCCTCGGAGCAGGGGTGATAGAAGAGACCCAGTACTTC. Translating gives CASSLGAGVIEETQYF. The whole variable domain, remainder taken from reference TRBV28 and TRBJ2-5, is DVKVTQSSRYLVKRTGEKVFLECVQDMDHENMFWYRQDPGLGLRLIYFSYDVKMKEKGDIPEGYSVSREKKERFSLILESASTNQTSMYLCASSLGAGVIEETQYFGPGTRLLVL.

In this sample, this clonotype turned up a few times. The chain uses TRBV3-1 and TRBJ2-7; D is ambiguous. Germline V gives CDR1 LGHDT, CDR2 YNNKEL (reference sequence). The CDR3 runs to 13 residues. V lost 3 bases and J 2 bases, leaving 8 bases between the germline ends. The CDR3 region is CASSQGSTYEQYV. DNA of the CDR3: TGTGCCAGCAGCCAGGGCTCAACCTACGAGCAGTACGTC.